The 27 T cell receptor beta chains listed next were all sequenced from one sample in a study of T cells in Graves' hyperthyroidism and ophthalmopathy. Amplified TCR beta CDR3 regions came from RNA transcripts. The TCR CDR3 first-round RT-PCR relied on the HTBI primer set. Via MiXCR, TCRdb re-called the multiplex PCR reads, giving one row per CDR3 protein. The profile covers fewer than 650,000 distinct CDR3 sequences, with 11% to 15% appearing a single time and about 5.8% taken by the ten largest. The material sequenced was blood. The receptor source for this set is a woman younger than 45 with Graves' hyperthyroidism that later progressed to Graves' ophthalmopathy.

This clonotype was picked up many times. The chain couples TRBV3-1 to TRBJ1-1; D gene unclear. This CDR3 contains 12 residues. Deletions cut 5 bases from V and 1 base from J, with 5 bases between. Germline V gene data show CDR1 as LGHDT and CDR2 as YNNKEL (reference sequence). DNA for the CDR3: TGTGCCAGCAGCTTCCAGAACACTGAAGCTTTCTTT. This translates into CASSFQNTEAFF.

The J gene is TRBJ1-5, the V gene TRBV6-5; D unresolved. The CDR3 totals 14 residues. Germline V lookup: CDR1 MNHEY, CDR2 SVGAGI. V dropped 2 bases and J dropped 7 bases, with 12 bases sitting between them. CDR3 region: CASSYPVGIQPQHF. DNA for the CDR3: TGTGCCAGCAGTTACCCAGTCGGGATACAGCCCCAGCATTTT.

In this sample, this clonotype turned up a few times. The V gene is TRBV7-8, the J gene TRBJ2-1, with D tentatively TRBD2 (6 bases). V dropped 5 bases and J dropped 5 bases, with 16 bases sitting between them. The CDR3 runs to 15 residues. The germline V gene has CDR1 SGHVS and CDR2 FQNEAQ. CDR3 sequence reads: CASSLGLPRDNEQFF. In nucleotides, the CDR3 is TGTGCCAGCAGCCTGGGACTTCCCCGGGACAATGAGCAGTTCTTC. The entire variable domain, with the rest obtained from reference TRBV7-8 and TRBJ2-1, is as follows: GAGVSQSPRYKVAKRGQDVALRCDPISGHVSLFWYQQALGQGPEFLTYFQNEAQLDKSGLPSDRFFAERPEGSVSTLKIQRTQQEDSAVYLCASSLGLPRDNEQFFGPGTRLTVL.

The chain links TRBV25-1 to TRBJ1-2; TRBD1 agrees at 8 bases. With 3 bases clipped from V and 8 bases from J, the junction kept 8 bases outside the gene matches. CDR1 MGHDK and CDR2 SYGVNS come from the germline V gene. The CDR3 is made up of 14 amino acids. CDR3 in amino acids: CASSDVQGASGYTF. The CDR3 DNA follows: TGTGCCAGCAGTGATGTTCAGGGGGCGTCCGGCTACACCTTC.

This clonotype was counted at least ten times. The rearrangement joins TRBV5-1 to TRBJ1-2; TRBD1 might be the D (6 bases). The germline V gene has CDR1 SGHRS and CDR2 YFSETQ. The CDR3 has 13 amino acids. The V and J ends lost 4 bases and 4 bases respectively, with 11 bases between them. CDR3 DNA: TGCGCCAGCAGCATCGGACAGTCCTATGGCTACACCTTC. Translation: CASSIGQSYGYTF.

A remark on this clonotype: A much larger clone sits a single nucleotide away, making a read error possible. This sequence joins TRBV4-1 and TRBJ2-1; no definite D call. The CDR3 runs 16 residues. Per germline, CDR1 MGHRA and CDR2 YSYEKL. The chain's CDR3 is CARSRSPIDTYNEQFF. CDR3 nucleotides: TGCGCCCGCAGCCGCAGTCCGATAGATACCTACAATGAGCAGTTCTTC.

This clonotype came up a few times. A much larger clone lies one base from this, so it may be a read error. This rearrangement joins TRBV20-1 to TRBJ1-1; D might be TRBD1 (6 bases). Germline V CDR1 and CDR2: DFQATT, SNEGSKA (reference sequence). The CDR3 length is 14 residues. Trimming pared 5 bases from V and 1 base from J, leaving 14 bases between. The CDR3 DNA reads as TGCAGTGCTCAAAGGGACACTTCGAACACTGAAGCTTTCTTT. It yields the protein CSAQRDTSNTEAFF.

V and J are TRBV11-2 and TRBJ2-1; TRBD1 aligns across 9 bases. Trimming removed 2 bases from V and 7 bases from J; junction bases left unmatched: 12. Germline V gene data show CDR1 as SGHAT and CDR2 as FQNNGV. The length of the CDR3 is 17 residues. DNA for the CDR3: TGTGCCAGCAGCTTAACGTTGGGGGGGACAGGGATAAATGAGCAGTTCTTC. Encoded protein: CASSLTLGGTGINEQFF.

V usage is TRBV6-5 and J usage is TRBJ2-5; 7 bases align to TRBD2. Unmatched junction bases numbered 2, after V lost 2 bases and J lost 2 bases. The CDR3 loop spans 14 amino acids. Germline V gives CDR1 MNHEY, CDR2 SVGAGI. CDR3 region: CASSYRAGQETQYF. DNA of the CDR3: TGTGCCAGCAGTTACCGAGCGGGGCAAGAGACCCAGTACTTC.

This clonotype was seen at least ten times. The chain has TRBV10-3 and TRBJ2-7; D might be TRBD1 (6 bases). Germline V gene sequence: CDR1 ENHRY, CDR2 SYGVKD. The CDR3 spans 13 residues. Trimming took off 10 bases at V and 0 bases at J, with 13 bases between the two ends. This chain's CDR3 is CASRTDSSYEQYF. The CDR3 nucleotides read TGTGCCAGTAGGACAGATTCCTCCTACGAGCAGTACTTC.

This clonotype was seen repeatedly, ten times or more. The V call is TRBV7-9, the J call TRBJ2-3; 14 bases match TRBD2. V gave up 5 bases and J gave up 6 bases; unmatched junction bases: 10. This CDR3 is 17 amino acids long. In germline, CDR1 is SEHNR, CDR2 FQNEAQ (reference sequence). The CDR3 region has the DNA TGTGCCAGCAGCCCCAACCCGGGACTAGCGGGAGCCGATACGCAGTATTTT. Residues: CASSPNPGLAGADTQYF.

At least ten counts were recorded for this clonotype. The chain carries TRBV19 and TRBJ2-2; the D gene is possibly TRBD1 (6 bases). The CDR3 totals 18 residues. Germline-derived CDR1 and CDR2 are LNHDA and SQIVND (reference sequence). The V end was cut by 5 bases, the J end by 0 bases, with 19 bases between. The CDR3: CASSDQPGQPTNTGELFF. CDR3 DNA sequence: TGTGCCAGTAGTGACCAACCGGGACAACCAACGAACACCGGGGAGCTGTTTTTT.

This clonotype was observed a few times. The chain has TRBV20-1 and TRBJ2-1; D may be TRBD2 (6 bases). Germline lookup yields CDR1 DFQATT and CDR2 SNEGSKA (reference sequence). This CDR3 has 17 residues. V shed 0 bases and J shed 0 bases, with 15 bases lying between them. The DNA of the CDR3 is TGCAGTGCTAGAGACCTCTCCATCGGGAGCTCCTACAATGAGCAGTTCTTC. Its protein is CSARDLSIGSSYNEQFF.

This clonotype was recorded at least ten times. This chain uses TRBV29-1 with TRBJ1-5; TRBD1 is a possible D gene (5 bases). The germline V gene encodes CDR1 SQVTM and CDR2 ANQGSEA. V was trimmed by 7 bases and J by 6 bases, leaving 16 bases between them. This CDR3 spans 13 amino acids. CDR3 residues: CSAAGQEGQPQHF. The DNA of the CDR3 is TGCAGCGCGGCAGGGCAGGAGGGTCAGCCCCAGCATTTT. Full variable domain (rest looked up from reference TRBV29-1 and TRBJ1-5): SAVISQKPSRDICQRGTSLTIQCQVDSQVTMMFWYRQQPGQSLTLIATANQGSEATYESGFVIDKFPISRPNLTFSTLTVSNMSPEDSSIYLCSAAGQEGQPQHFGDGTRLSIL.

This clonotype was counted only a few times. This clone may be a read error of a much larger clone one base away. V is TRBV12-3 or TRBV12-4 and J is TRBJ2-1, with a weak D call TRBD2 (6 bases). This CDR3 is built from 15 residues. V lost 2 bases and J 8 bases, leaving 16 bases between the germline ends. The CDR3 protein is CASSLRGRGSDEQFF. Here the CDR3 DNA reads TGTGCCAGCAGTTTACGGGGGAGAGGAAGCGATGAGCAGTTCTTC.

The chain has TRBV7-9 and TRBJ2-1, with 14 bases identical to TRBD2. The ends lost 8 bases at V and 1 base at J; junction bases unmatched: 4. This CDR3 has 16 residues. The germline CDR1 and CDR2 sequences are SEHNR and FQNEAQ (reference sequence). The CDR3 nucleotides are TGTGCCAGCGGGGGACTAGCGGGAGAATCCTACAATGAGCAGTTCTTC. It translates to CASGGLAGESYNEQFF.

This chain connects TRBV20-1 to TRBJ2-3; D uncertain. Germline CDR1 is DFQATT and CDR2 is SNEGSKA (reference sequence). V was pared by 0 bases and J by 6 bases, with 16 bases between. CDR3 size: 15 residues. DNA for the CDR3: TGCAGTGCTAGAGATGGGTCCCCTAGATTTGATACGCAGTATTTT. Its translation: CSARDGSPRFDTQYF.

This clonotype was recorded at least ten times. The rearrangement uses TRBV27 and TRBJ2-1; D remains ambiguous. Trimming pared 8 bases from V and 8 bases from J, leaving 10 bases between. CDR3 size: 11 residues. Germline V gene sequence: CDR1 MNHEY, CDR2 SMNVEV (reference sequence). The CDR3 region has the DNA TGTGCCAGCGGGATGGGCGATGAGCAGTTCTTC. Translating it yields CASGMGDEQFF.

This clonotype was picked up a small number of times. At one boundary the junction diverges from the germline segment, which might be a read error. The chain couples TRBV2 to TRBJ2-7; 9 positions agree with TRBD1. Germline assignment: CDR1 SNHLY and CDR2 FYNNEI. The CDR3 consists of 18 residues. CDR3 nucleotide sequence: TGTGCCAGCAGGGCCGGGACAGGGACTCACGACCTCGGGTACGAGCAGCACTTC. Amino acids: CASRAGTGTHDLGYEQHF. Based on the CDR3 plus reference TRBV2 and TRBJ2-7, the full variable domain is EPEVTQTPSHQVTQMGQEVILRCVPISNHLYFYWYRQILGQKVEFLVSFYNNEISEKSEIFDDQFSVERPDGSNFTLKIRSTKLEDSAMYFCASRAGTGTHDLGYEQHFGPGTRLTVT.

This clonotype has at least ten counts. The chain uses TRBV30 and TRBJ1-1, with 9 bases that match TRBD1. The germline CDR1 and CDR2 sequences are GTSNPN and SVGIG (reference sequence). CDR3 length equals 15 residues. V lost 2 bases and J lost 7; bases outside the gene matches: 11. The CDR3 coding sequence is TGTGCCTGGAGTAAGGACAGGGGCCTTTGGGGTGAAGCTTTCTTT. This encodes CAWSKDRGLWGEAFF.

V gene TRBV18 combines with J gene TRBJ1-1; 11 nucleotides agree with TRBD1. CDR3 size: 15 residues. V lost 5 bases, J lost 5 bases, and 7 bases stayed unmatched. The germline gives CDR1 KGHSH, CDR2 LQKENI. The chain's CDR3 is CASSARDRGETEAFF. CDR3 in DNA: TGTGCCAGCTCAGCCCGGGACAGGGGGGAGACTGAAGCTTTCTTT. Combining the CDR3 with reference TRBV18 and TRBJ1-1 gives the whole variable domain NAGVMQNPRHLVRRRGQEARLRCSPMKGHSHVYWYRQLPEEGLKFMVYLQKENIIDESGMPKERFSAEFPKEGPSILRIQQVVRGDSAAYFCASSARDRGETEAFFGQGTRLTVV.

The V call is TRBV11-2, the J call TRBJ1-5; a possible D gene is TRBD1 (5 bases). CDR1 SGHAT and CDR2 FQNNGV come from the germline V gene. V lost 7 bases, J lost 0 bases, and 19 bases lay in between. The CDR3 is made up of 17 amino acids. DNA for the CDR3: TGTGCCAGCACCCCCGAATCCGGCGGACATAGCAATCAGCCCCAGCATTTT. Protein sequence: CASTPESGGHSNQPQHF.

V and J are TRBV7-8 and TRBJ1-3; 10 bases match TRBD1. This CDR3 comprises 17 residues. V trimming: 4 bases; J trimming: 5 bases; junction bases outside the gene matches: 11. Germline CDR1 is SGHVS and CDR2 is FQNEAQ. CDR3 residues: CASSSTPGQGDRNTIYF. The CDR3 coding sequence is TGTGCCAGCAGCTCCACACCCGGACAGGGGGATCGAAACACCATATATTTT.

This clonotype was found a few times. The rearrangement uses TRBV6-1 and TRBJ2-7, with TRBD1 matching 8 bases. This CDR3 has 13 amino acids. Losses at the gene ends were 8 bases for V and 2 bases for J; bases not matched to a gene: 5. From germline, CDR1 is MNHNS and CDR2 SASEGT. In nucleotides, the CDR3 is TGTGCCAGCGGACAGGGTGCTACCTACGAGCAGTACTTC. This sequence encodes CASGQGATYEQYF.

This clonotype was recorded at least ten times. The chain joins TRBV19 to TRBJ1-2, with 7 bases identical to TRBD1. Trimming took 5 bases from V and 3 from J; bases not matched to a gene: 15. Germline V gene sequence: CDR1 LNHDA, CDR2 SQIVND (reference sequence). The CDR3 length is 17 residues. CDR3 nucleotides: TGTGCCAGTAGTGTTTCGACAGGGCCGAAGACGCACTATGGCTACACCTTC. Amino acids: CASSVSTGPKTHYGYTF.

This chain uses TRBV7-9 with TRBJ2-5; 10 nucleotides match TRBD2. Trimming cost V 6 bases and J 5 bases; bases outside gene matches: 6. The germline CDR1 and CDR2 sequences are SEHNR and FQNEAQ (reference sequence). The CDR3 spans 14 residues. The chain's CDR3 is CASRDSGRRETQYF. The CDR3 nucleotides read TGTGCCAGCAGGGATAGCGGGAGGCGGGAGACCCAGTACTTC.

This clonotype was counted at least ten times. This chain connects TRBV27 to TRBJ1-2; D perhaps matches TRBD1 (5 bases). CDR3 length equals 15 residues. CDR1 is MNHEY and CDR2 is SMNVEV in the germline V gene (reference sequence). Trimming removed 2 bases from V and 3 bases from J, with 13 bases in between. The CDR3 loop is CASSLKRTGDYGYTF. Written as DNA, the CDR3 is TGTGCCAGCAGTTTAAAGAGGACGGGGGACTATGGCTACACCTTC.